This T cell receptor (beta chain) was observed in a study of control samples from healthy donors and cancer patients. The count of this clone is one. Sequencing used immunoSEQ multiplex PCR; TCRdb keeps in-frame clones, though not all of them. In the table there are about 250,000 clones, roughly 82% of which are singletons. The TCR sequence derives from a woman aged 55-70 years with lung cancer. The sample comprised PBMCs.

CDR3 sequence reads: CASIRGTGGTDTQYF. The DNA of the CDR3 is TGCGCCAGCATCAGGGGTACGGGAGGCACAGATACGCAGTATTTT. The chain carries TRBV10-2 and TRBJ2-3; possibly TRBD1 or TRBD2 for D (6 bases each). Trimming stripped 7 bases from V and 1 base from J, with 15 bases between. The CDR3 runs 15 residues. Germline CDR1 is WSHSY and CDR2 is SAAADI.